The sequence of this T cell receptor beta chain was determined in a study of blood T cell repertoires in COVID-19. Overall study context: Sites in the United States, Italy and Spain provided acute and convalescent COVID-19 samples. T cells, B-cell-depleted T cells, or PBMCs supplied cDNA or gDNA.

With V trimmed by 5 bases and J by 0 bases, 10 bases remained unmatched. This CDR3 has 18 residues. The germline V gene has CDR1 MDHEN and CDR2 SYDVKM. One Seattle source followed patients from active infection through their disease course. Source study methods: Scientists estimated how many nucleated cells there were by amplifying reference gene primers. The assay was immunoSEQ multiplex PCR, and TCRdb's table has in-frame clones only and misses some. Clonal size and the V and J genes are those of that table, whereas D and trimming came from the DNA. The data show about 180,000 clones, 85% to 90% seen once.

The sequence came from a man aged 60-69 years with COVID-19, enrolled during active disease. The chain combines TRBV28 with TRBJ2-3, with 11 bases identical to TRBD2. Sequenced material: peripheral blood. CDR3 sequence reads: CASSPIRRTSGSTDTQYF. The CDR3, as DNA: TGTGCCAGCAGTCCGATTCGAAGGACTAGCGGGAGCACAGATACGCAGTATTTT.